One sample yielded the 6 T cell receptor beta chains listed below, sequenced in a study of shared clonotypes between healthy human individuals. The data were produced by immunoSEQ multiplex PCR, yet TCRdb's version contains in-frame clones alone and is incomplete. Here the sample spans 950,000 to 1,300,000 clones, about 77% being singletons. The specimen sequenced was memory CD4+ T cells sorted from blood. The subset denotes: CD45RA-negative fraction. These receptors all stem from a man aged 18 to 35 in good health.

The chain has TRBV6-1 and TRBJ1-6, with D unclear. Germline V CDR1 and CDR2: MNHNS, SASEGT. The ends were cut back, 8 bases at V and 8 bases at J, with 16 bases in the middle. CDR3 length: 14 amino acids. In nucleotides, the CDR3 is TGTGCCAGCCGGGCCTATACGTGGGATTCACCCCTCCACTTT. The encoded protein is CASRAYTWDSPLHF.

Comment on this clone: Other DNA sequences in the sample encode the same CDR3. The chain combines TRBV28 with TRBJ1-2; D not certain. CDR1 and CDR2 from the germline V gene are MDHEN and SYDVKM. CDR3 length: 12 amino acids. Trimming removed 2 bases at V and 5 bases at J, with 6 bases between. CDR3 in amino acids: CASSLRGYGYTF. Written as DNA, the CDR3 is TGTGCCAGCAGTTTACGGGGTTATGGCTACACCTTC.

This chain connects TRBV7-9 to TRBJ2-1; TRBD2 matches 9 bases. The V gene's germline CDR1 is SEHNR and CDR2 FQNEAQ (reference sequence). CDR3 length: 17 residues. V gave up 6 bases and J gave up 0 bases; unmatched junction bases: 9. The CDR3 coding sequence is TGTGCCAGCAGACCACCTAGCGGGGACTACTCCTACAATGAGCAGTTCTTC. It translates to CASRPPSGDYSYNEQFF.

The chain combines TRBV18 with TRBJ2-5; tentative D call: TRBD2 (6 bases). Germline loops: CDR1 KGHSH, CDR2 LQKENI. The CDR3 sequence is 12 residues long. V dropped 4 bases and J dropped 5 bases, with 8 bases sitting between them. In nucleotides, the CDR3 is TGTGCCAGCTCACGAGGAGGGGAGACCCAGTACTTC. Its translation is CASSRGGETQYF.

The chain joins TRBV10-2 to TRBJ2-1; possible D gene TRBD1, 6 bases. From germline, CDR1 is WSHSY and CDR2 SAAADI. This CDR3 has 16 amino acids. The V gene lost 6 bases and the J gene lost 7 bases, with 22 bases spanning the gap. CDR3 nucleotides: TGCGCCAGCAGCGATCCGACAGGCCCCCCAGGGAATGAGCAGTTCTTC. It encodes CASSDPTGPPGNEQFF.

The table lists this clone with a few counts. The chain uses TRBV7-8 and TRBJ1-4, with 10 nucleotides matching TRBD1. This CDR3 comprises 16 residues. CDR1 and CDR2 (germline): SGHVS, FQNEAQ. Losses at the gene ends were 2 bases for V and 7 bases for J; bases not matched to a gene: 7. CDR3 region: CASSLRGQGRGEKLFF. The CDR3, as DNA: TGTGCCAGCAGCTTAAGGGGACAGGGGAGAGGTGAAAAACTGTTTTTT.